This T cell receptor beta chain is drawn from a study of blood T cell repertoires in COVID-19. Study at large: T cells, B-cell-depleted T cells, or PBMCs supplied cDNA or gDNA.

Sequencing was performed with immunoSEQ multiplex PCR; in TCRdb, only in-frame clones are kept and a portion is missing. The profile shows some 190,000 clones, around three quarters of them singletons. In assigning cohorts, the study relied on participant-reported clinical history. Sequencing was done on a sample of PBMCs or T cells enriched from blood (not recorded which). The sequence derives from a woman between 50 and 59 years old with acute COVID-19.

The CDR3 here is CASSQASGGQPQHF. In DNA, the CDR3 is TGTGCCAGCAGCCAGGCCAGTGGAGGTCAGCCCCAGCATTTT. J is TRBJ1-5 and V is TRBV4-2; D not resolved. The CDR3 is made up of 14 amino acids. V was trimmed by 3 bases and J by 6 bases, leaving 12 bases between them. Germline V gene data show CDR1 as LGHNA and CDR2 as YNFKEQ.